The 25 T cell receptor beta chains given below trace back to one sample, sequenced in a study of cytomegalovirus exposure and HLA in healthy donors. A multiplex PCR was run with 60 Vbeta primers and 13 Jbeta primers. The assay was immunoSEQ multiplex PCR, and TCRdb's table has in-frame clones only and misses some. The repertoire includes roughly 100,000 clones, approximately 80% of them detected once, and under 4.5% sits in the top ten. The sequencing input was PBMCs. Source of these receptors: a female donor in good health and CMV-seropositive.

J is TRBJ1-5 and V is TRBV5-5; no clear D gene. V shed 4 bases and J shed 6 bases, with 23 bases lying between them. The CDR3 is 17 amino acids. CDR1 and CDR2 from the germline V gene are SGHKS and YYEKEE (reference sequence). The CDR3 region has the DNA TGTGCCAGCAGCCAAGCCGAGAATTACCCGGGGATTCAGCCCCAGCATTTT. Protein product: CASSQAENYPGIQPQHF.

The chain links TRBV6-6 to TRBJ2-1; TRBD2 agrees at 10 bases. The CDR3 is 14 residues long. The germline V gene encodes CDR1 MNHNY and CDR2 SVGAGI (reference sequence). The trim removed 6 bases at V and 5 bases at J, leaving 4 bases unmatched. CDR3 bases: TGTGCCAGCAGACTAGCGGGGAGAGACAATGAGCAGTTCTTC. Its protein product is CASRLAGRDNEQFF.

The V and J genes are TRBV28 and TRBJ2-7, with D possibly TRBD1 on 5 matching bases. Trimming removed 3 bases at V and 3 bases at J, with 12 bases between. Germline CDR1 is MDHEN and CDR2 is SYDVKM. The length of the CDR3 is 14 residues. The CDR3 bases are TGTGCCAGCAGTTTCGATAGGGGTAGCTACGAGCAGTACTTC. It codes for CASSFDRGSYEQYF. Full variable domain (remainder filled in from reference TRBV28 and TRBJ2-7): DVKVTQSSRYLVKRTGEKVFLECVQDMDHENMFWYRQDPGLGLRLIYFSYDVKMKEKGDIPEGYSVSREKKERFSLILESASTNQTSMYLCASSFDRGSYEQYFGPGTRLTVT.

Points on this clone: Mismatch with germline at one junction end may stem from a read error. V usage is TRBV6-6 and J usage is TRBJ2-5; D gene ambiguous. The V gene's germline CDR1 is MNHNY and CDR2 SVGAGI (reference sequence). The CDR3 loop spans 12 amino acids. The DNA for the CDR3 is TGTGCCAGCAGCGAGAACCAACAGACCCAGTACTTC. Protein: CASSENQQTQYF.

This clone was recorded once. The rearrangement links TRBV19 to TRBJ1-1; D is unresolved. The CDR3 loop spans 15 amino acids. V was clipped by 4 bases and J by 1 base, with 13 bases between them. Germline lookup yields CDR1 LNHDA and CDR2 SQIVND (reference sequence). The CDR3 region is CASSKVTLRNTEAFF. As DNA, the CDR3 is TGTGCCAGTAGTAAAGTGACACTTCGGAACACTGAAGCTTTCTTT.

The J gene is TRBJ1-3, the V gene TRBV6-5; D remains unclear. The V gene lost 0 bases and the J gene lost 0 bases, with 6 bases spanning the gap. The germline CDR1 and CDR2 sequences are MNHEY and SVGAGI. This CDR3 has 15 amino acids. CDR3 nucleotide sequence: TGTGCCAGCAGTTACTCGACATACTCTGGAAACACCATATATTTT. This codes for CASSYSTYSGNTIYF.

The V call is TRBV30, the J call TRBJ2-4; TRBD2 aligns across 11 bases. The CDR3 is made up of 18 amino acids. Germline V gene lookup returns CDR1 GTSNPN and CDR2 SVGIG (reference sequence). The J segment lost 3 bases and the V segment lost 0 bases, leaving 10 bases of the junction unmatched. The CDR3 reads CAWSVRSVAGGVKNIQYF. CDR3 DNA sequence: TGTGCCTGGAGTGTACGGTCGGTAGCGGGAGGGGTCAAAAACATTCAGTACTTC.

The chain uses TRBV7-2 and TRBJ1-5, with D perhaps matching TRBD1 (5 bases). The CDR3 length is 15 residues. Looked up from germline, CDR1 is SGHTA and CDR2 is FQGNSA. V dropped 2 bases and J dropped 7 bases, with 15 bases sitting between them. This CDR3 is CASSLWLQAGQPQHF. CDR3 bases: TGTGCCAGCAGCTTATGGTTACAGGCGGGGCAGCCCCAGCATTTT.

The chain combines TRBV2 with TRBJ2-5; TRBD2 aligns across 13 bases. The trim removed 5 bases at V and 1 base at J, leaving 4 bases unmatched. This CDR3 region has 16 residues. CDR1 is SNHLY and CDR2 is FYNNEI in the germline V gene. CDR3 loop: CASSPGLAGLQETQYF. The DNA for the CDR3 is TGTGCCAGCAGTCCGGGACTAGCGGGACTCCAAGAGACCCAGTACTTC.

The chain has TRBV29-1 and TRBJ1-2; possibly TRBD1 for D (5 bases). CDR1 and CDR2 from the germline V gene are SQVTM and ANQGSEA. Trimming left V 7 bases short and J 2 bases short, with 14 bases between. This CDR3 is built from 13 residues. The DNA for the CDR3 is TGCAGCGCAAAGGTGGGGGGAAACTATGGCTACACCTTC. It specifies CSAKVGGNYGYTF.

J is TRBJ1-1 and V is TRBV6-1; TRBD1 aligns across 8 bases. The length of the CDR3 is 15 residues. Germline V gene sequence: CDR1 MNHNS, CDR2 SASEGT. The V segment lost 3 bases and the J segment 0 bases; nucleotides outside the gene matches: 3. CDR3 region: CASSDRGRLNTEAFF. The CDR3 DNA is TGTGCCAGCAGTGACAGGGGGCGCTTGAACACTGAAGCTTTCTTT.

The J gene is TRBJ2-7, the V gene TRBV27, with D hard to call. CDR1 and CDR2 (germline): MNHEY, SMNVEV (reference sequence). CDR3 length equals 12 residues. The V gene lost 11 bases and the J gene lost 3 bases, with 14 bases spanning the gap. In DNA form, the CDR3 reads TGTGCCTCCGGAGTCCTGAACTACGAGCAGTACTTC. Protein product: CASGVLNYEQYF.

This clone was observed a single time. This chain connects TRBV4-1 to TRBJ1-2, with 10 bases identical to TRBD1. CDR1 is MGHRA and CDR2 is YSYEKL in the germline V gene. J was trimmed by 4 bases and V by 1 base; bases with no gene match: 9. This CDR3 spans 17 amino acids. CDR3 loop: CASSQAPGQGFSYGYTF. The CDR3 DNA sequence: TGCGCCAGCAGCCAAGCGCCGGGACAGGGGTTCAGCTATGGCTACACCTTC.

The chain joins TRBV13 to TRBJ1-2, with 7 bases fitting TRBD1. The CDR3 is 13 amino acids. Trimming removed 8 bases from V and 8 bases from J; junction bases left unmatched: 11. Germline V gene lookup returns CDR1 PRHDT and CDR2 FYEKMQ (reference sequence). The CDR3 spells CASLGDRVEGYTF. CDR3 coding DNA: TGTGCCAGCCTCGGTGACAGGGTCGAAGGCTACACCTTC.

This chain joins TRBV2 and TRBJ1-2; 9 bases are a match to TRBD1. The length of the CDR3 is 13 residues. Germline assignment: CDR1 SNHLY and CDR2 FYNNEI. V lost 6 bases to trimming and J lost 6 bases; unmatched junction nucleotides: 5. The CDR3, as DNA: TGTGCCAGCAGCTACGGGACAGGGAATGGCTACACCTTC. It is translated as CASSYGTGNGYTF.

This clone was counted only a few times. J is TRBJ2-2 and V is TRBV6-1; 9 bases map to TRBD1. Trimming took 4 bases from V and 1 from J; bases not matched to a gene: 1. Germline V lookup: CDR1 MNHNS, CDR2 SASEGT. The CDR3 covers 15 residues. The CDR3 sequence: CASSVTGGNTGELFF. The DNA for the CDR3 is TGTGCCAGCAGTGTGACAGGGGGGAACACCGGGGAGCTGTTTTTT.

The CDR3, as DNA: TGTGCCAGCAGCGCGGGGGGCGCGGGTCAAGAGACCCAGTACTTC. This encodes CASSAGGAGQETQYF. The chain couples TRBV9 to TRBJ2-5, with a possible D match to TRBD2 (7 bases). Trimming left V 3 bases short and J 2 bases short, with 14 bases between. The CDR3 spans 15 residues. Germline-derived CDR1 and CDR2 are SGDLS and YYNGEE.

Only one count was recorded for this clone. This chain joins TRBV7-9 and TRBJ2-7; TRBD2 matches at 7 bases. Germline V gene lookup returns CDR1 SEHNR and CDR2 FQNEAQ (reference sequence). J gave up 6 bases and V 1 base, and 15 bases lay outside the gene matches. This CDR3 is built from 17 residues. The CDR3 region is CASSLGSGEAGEPEQYF. Here the CDR3 DNA reads TGTGCCAGCAGCTTAGGGTCCGGGGAGGCGGGAGAGCCCGAGCAGTACTTC.

This clone was recorded once. V usage is TRBV25-1 and J usage is TRBJ1-1, with D perhaps matching TRBD1 (5 bases). Germline CDR1 MGHDK, CDR2 SYGVNS. The V end was cut by 5 bases, the J end by 1 base, with 11 bases between. This CDR3 is built from 14 residues. DNA for the CDR3: TGTGCCAGCAGTTCAACAGGAACGAACACTGAAGCTTTCTTT. As protein: CASSSTGTNTEAFF.

For this clone: A read error may produce the germline difference seen at one junction end. The J gene is TRBJ1-6, the V gene TRBV5-1, with D tentatively TRBD1 (6 bases). Germline CDR1 and CDR2: SGHRS and YFSETQ. This CDR3 region has 19 residues. Here the CDR3 DNA reads TGCGCCAGCAGCTTACAGGGTTCGTTTGGAAGCTCCTATAATTCACCCCTCCCCTTT. This encodes CASSLQGSFGSSYNSPLPF.

The chain employs TRBV9 and TRBJ2-2; TRBD1 matches 9 bases. The germline CDR1 and CDR2 sequences are SGDLS and YYNGEE. The CDR3 contains 13 residues. V was clipped by 2 bases and J by 7 bases; unmatched bases: 0. CDR3 in DNA: TGTGCCAGCAGCGTGACAGGGGGCGGGGAGCTGTTTTTT. Amino acids: CASSVTGGGELFF. Full variable domain (missing parts from reference TRBV9 and TRBJ2-2): DSGVTQTPKHLITATGQRVTLRCSPRSGDLSVYWYQQSLDQGLQFLIQYYNGEERAKGNILERFSAQQFPDLHSELNLSSLELGDSALYFCASSVTGGGELFFGEGSRLTVL.

V gene TRBV6-1 combines with J gene TRBJ2-7, with TRBD2 identical over 8 bases. The germline CDR1 and CDR2 sequences are MNHNS and SASEGT. V dropped 7 bases and J dropped 2; count of bases not matched to a gene: 10. This CDR3 comprises 15 residues. CDR3: CASTGGTSSTYEQYF. DNA of the CDR3: TGTGCCAGCACTGGGGGGACTAGTTCTACCTACGAGCAGTACTTC.

The V gene is TRBV5-6, the J gene TRBJ1-1; 9 positions agree with TRBD1. V gave up 4 bases and J gave up 1 base; unmatched junction bases: 8. CDR3 length equals 16 residues. Germline CDR1 and CDR2: SGHDT and YYEEEE. The CDR3 here is CASSLDRGAGNTEAFF. CDR3 bases: TGTGCCAGCAGCCTCGACAGGGGGGCGGGGAACACTGAAGCTTTCTTT.

V and J are TRBV7-3 and TRBJ1-2; TRBD1 matches 9 bases. Germline loops: CDR1 SGHTA, CDR2 FQGTGA. CDR3 length equals 13 residues. The ends lost 3 bases at V and 4 bases at J; junction bases unmatched: 0. As DNA, the CDR3 is TGTGCCAGCAGCTTGACAGGGGGCTATGGCTACACCTTC. As protein: CASSLTGGYGYTF.

The sample holds a few counts of this clone. This rearrangement joins TRBV7-6 to TRBJ2-5; D possibly corresponds to TRBD2 (6 bases). Trimming stripped 5 bases from V and 5 bases from J, with 6 bases between. Germline CDR1 is SGHVS and CDR2 is FNYEAQ. The CDR3 contains 11 residues. The CDR3 DNA sequence: TGTGCCAGCAGCCGGGGGGAGACCCAGTACTTC. This translates into CASSRGETQYF.